The rows below give T cell receptor beta chains drawn from one sample of a study of T cell changes during pregnancy in multiple sclerosis. TCRdb's table, derived via immunoSEQ multiplex PCR, lists solely in-frame clones and lacks some. The sample lists roughly 27,000 clones; roughly 86% were seen once. The source material was CD8+ T cells from peripheral blood mononuclear cells, sampled in the second trimester of pregnancy. These receptors were taken from a female donor with multiple sclerosis, enrolled in a pregnancy study. Each CDR3 is given with its conserved first and last residue. The order of the fields is D gene, J gene, clone size, V gene, CDR3 protein, CDR3 DNA. The D gene is left open where the match is weak. The size field is filled for only some rows; it gives once, few, many or a size class.

. TRBJ1-1 . TRBV7-8 CASSLEAYGGTEAFF TGTGCCAGCAGCTTAGAGGCGTACGGGGGCACTGAAGCTTTCTTT
TRBD1 TRBJ2-7 . TRBV30 CAWSVGQGVYEQYF TGTGCCTGGAGTGTAGGACAGGGAGTCTACGAGCAGTACTTC
. TRBJ1-4 . TRBV11-2 CASSPFPSATNEKLFF TGTGCCAGCAGCCCCTTCCCCAGTGCAACTAATGAAAAACTGTTTTTT
. TRBJ2-2 . TRBV5-4 CASSSRQENTGELFF TGTGCCAGCAGCTCCCGACAGGAGAACACCGGGGAGCTGTTTTTT
. TRBJ1-5 . TRBV7-3 CASSLGAGQPQHF TGTGCCAGCAGCTTAGGGGCGGGACAGCCCCAGCATTTT
. TRBJ2-2 . TRBV21-1 CASSKEYGETGELFF TGTGCCAGCAGCAAAGAGTACGGGGAAACCGGGGAGCTGTTTTTT
. TRBJ2-7 . TRBV4-1 CASSQDNSYSYEQYF TGCGCCAGCAGCCAAGATAACAGCTACTCCTACGAGCAGTACTTC
TRBD1 TRBJ1-1 . TRBV6-5 CASSPGTGVGTEAFF TGCGCCAGCAGTCCCGGGACAGGGGTGGGCACTGAAGCTTTCTTT
. TRBJ1-1 . TRBV4-1 CASSLVAGKTEAFF TGCGCCAGCAGCCTAGTAGCAGGGAAAACTGAAGCTTTCTTT
TRBD1 TRBJ1-1 . TRBV29-1 CSVERDSEAFF TGCAGCGTTGAAAGGGACAGTGAAGCTTTCTTT
. TRBJ1-2 . TRBV6-1 CATYSRGGYTF TGTGCCACCTACAGCCGGGGTGGCTACACCTTC
TRBD1 TRBJ1-2 . TRBV7-6 CASSLAPGGTTYGYTF TGTGCCAGCAGCTTAGCGCCAGGGGGGACAACCTATGGCTACACCTTC
TRBD1 TRBJ2-2 few TRBV6-4 CASSGQGLDTGELFF TGTGCCAGCAGTGGACAGGGGCTGGACACCGGGGAGCTGTTTTTT
TRBD1 TRBJ1-2 . TRBV27 CASSAGQGNYGYTF TGTGCCAGCAGTGCCGGACAGGGCAACTATGGCTACACCTTC
. TRBJ1-6 few TRBV7-9 CASSLTKGWNSPLHF TGTGCCAGCAGCTTAACTAAGGGGTGGAATTCACCCCTCCACTTT
. TRBJ1-2 few TRBV4-3 CASSQEWHRAILYGYTF TGCGCCAGCAGCCAAGAGTGGCACAGGGCAATTCTCTATGGCTACACCTTC
. TRBJ2-7 few TRBV6-6 CASSYVQGYEQYF TGTGCCAGCAGTTATGTACAGGGCTACGAGCAGTACTTC
. TRBJ1-5 . TRBV6-6 CASNDPGFPWPQHF TGTGCCAGCAACGACCCAGGATTCCCTTGGCCCCAGCATTTT
TRBD2 TRBJ2-1 . TRBV14 CASSQPKGGYNEQFF TGTGCCAGCAGCCAACCGAAGGGAGGGTACAATGAGCAGTTCTTC
. TRBJ1-5 . TRBV28 CASSYETGYVGNQPQHF TGTGCCAGCAGTTACGAGACAGGTTATGTTGGCAATCAGCCCCAGCATTTT
TRBD1 TRBJ1-6 . TRBV27 CASSSGGEISPLHF TGTGCCAGCAGTTCAGGGGGCGAGATTTCACCCCTCCACTTT
. TRBJ1-6 . TRBV4-1 CASSQEIQGVSYNSPLHF TGCGCCAGCAGCCAAGAGATACAGGGTGTCTCCTATAATTCACCCCTCCACTTT
. TRBJ2-7 . TRBV27 CASSFNSYEQYF TGTGCCAGCAGTTTTAATAGCTACGAGCAGTACTTC
TRBD1 TRBJ2-1 . TRBV5-6 CASSARDRGLRNEQFF TGTGCCAGCAGCGCGCGGGACAGGGGGCTGAGGAATGAGCAGTTCTTC
TRBD2 TRBJ2-3 . TRBV13 CASSSGTSGTDTQYF TGTGCCAGCAGCTCCGGGACTAGCGGGACAGATACGCAGTATTTT
. TRBJ1-4 . TRBV30 CAWTLGLRAPNEKLFF TGTGCCTGGACCCTTGGACTGCGGGCCCCTAATGAAAAACTGTTTTTT
TRBD1 TRBJ1-1 . TRBV9 CASSPTGANTEAFF TGTGCCAGCAGCCCCACAGGGGCGAACACTGAAGCTTTCTTT
TRBD2 TRBJ2-5 . TRBV2 CASRAAGETQYF TGTGCCAGCCGGGCAGCGGGGGAGACCCAGTACTTC
. TRBJ2-2 . TRBV5-6 CASSLGDTFSNTGELFF TGTGCCAGCAGCCTCGGGGACACCTTTTCGAACACCGGGGAGCTGTTTTTT
. TRBJ2-1 . TRBV6-5 CASGGLLGSYNEQFF TGTGCCAGCGGGGGACTCTTGGGCTCCTACAATGAGCAGTTCTTC
. TRBJ2-1 . TRBV2 CASSRTADEQFF TGTGCCAGCAGTCGTACAGCCGATGAGCAGTTCTTC
TRBD1 TRBJ1-6 few TRBV6-5 CASSPRTGEYSPLHF TGTGCCAGCAGCCCCCGGACAGGGGAGTATTCACCCCTCCACTTT
. TRBJ2-7 . TRBV7-2 CASSGGFGPYEQYF TGTGCCAGCAGCGGCGGGTTCGGACCCTACGAGCAGTACTTC
. TRBJ1-1 once TRBV10-3 CATLGQWTEAFF TGTGCCACCTTGGGGCAGTGGACTGAAGCTTTCTTT
. TRBJ1-3 . TRBV4-1 CASSLFGNTIYF TGCGCCAGCAGCCTCTTTGGAAACACCATATATTTT
. TRBJ1-5 medium-sized TRBV6-1 CASSEAEARAYQPQHF TGTGCCAGCAGTGAAGCGGAGGCCAGAGCCTATCAGCCCCAGCATTTT